Following are 27 T cell receptor beta chains from one sample sequenced in a study of immune cell composition in non-small cell lung cancer. The repertoire was sequenced with immunoSEQ multiplex PCR; TCRdb's copy has only in-frame clones and lacks some. The table lists over 12,000 clones, roughly 66% of them singletons. Sequenced sample: lung tumor tissue. These receptors came from a human donor with non-small cell lung cancer.

This clone appeared a few times. The chain combines TRBV15 with TRBJ1-2; unclear D gene. The CDR3 contains 15 residues. CDR1 is LNHNV, CDR2 YYDKDF, per germline (reference sequence). Trimming cost V 0 bases and J 0 bases, with 8 bases left between them. The CDR3 protein is CATSRDLSANYGYTF. The CDR3 nucleotides are TGTGCCACCAGCAGAGATTTATCAGCTAACTATGGCTACACCTTC.

The chain combines TRBV5-1 with TRBJ2-3; 9 bases align to TRBD1. Germline CDR1 reads SGHRS; CDR2 reads YFSETQ. Trimming at V came to 4 bases and at J to 4 bases, leaving 4 bases not matched to a gene. This CDR3 has 14 amino acids. The CDR3 sequence: CASSRDRVADTQYF. The CDR3 DNA is TGCGCCAGCAGCCGGGACAGGGTCGCAGATACGCAGTATTTT.

This sequence joins TRBV15 and TRBJ2-7, with 9 bases identical to TRBD1. V lost 9 bases, J lost 0 bases, and 3 bases stayed unmatched. Germline V CDR1 and CDR2: LNHNV, YYDKDF (reference sequence). CDR3 length: 13 residues. The CDR3 sequence: CATGTGRSYEQYF. The CDR3 DNA reads as TGTGCCACTGGGACAGGGCGCTCCTACGAGCAGTACTTC. Looking up the rest from reference TRBV15 and TRBJ2-7 gives the full variable domain: DAMVIQNPRYQVTQFGKPVTLSCSQTLNHNVMYWYQQKSSQAPKLLFHYYDKDFNNEADTPDNFQSRRPNTSFCFLDIRSPGLGDTAMYLCATGTGRSYEQYFGPGTRLTVT.

The chain recombines TRBV5-6 with TRBJ1-1, with D tentatively TRBD1 (5 bases). Germline loops: CDR1 SGHDT, CDR2 YYEEEE. The CDR3 is 17 residues long. Trimming took 0 bases from V and 2 from J, leaving 17 bases between them. As DNA, the CDR3 is TGTGCCAGCAGCTTGGCCTTTGGGGCAGGCCATAACACTGAAGCTTTCTTT. Its translation: CASSLAFGAGHNTEAFF. The full variable domain, its missing parts supplied by reference TRBV5-6 and TRBJ1-1, is DAGVTQSPTHLIKTRGQQVTLRCSPKSGHDTVSWYQQALGQGPQFIFQYYEEEERQRGNFPDRFSGHQFPNYSSELNVNALLLGDSALYLCASSLAFGAGHNTEAFFGQGTRLTVV.

This clone appeared a single time. The chain recombines TRBV7-6 with TRBJ2-7; TRBD1 matches at 9 bases. The V gene end was trimmed by 4 bases and the J gene end by 0 bases; junction bases not matched to a gene: 7. The V gene's germline CDR1 is SGHVS and CDR2 FNYEAQ. The CDR3 contains 16 residues. The CDR3 region is CASSSRTGAFSYEQYF. DNA for the CDR3: TGTGCCAGCAGCTCCAGGACAGGGGCCTTCTCCTACGAGCAGTACTTC. Together with reference TRBV7-6 and TRBJ2-7, the CDR3 gives the full variable domain: GAGVSQSPRYKVTKRGQDVALRCDPISGHVSLYWYRQALGQGPEFLTYFNYEAQQDKSGLPNDRFSAERPEGSISTLTIQRTEQRDSAMYRCASSSRTGAFSYEQYFGPGTRLTVT.

The chain uses TRBV4-2 and TRBJ1-2; D is uncertain. Germline CDR1 is LGHNA and CDR2 is YNFKEQ. The CDR3 loop spans 14 amino acids. Trimming removed 4 bases from V and 4 bases from J, with 13 bases in between. This CDR3 reads CASSPSVVFYGYTF. The CDR3 bases are TGTGCCAGCAGCCCCAGTGTTGTGTTCTATGGCTACACCTTC.

The rearrangement joins TRBV19 to TRBJ2-2; 10 bases match TRBD1. The CDR3 contains 14 residues. The germline V gene has CDR1 LNHDA and CDR2 SQIVND (reference sequence). V lost 5 bases, J lost 6 bases, and 3 bases stayed unmatched. The CDR3 here is CASSRTGGAGELFF. The CDR3 nucleotides read TGTGCCAGTAGTCGGACAGGGGGTGCCGGGGAGCTGTTTTTT.

The CDR3 region is CASSQGGNTEAFF. CDR3 nucleotide sequence: TGTGCCAGCAGCCAAGGGGGGAACACTGAAGCTTTCTTT. J is TRBJ1-1 and V is TRBV7-6; D may be TRBD1 (6 bases). The ends were cut back, 5 bases at V and 1 base at J, with 8 bases in the middle. The CDR3 is 13 amino acids. CDR1 is SGHVS and CDR2 is FNYEAQ in the germline V gene.

The chain carries TRBV11-2 and TRBJ2-7, with D possibly matching TRBD1 (5 bases). Looked up from germline, CDR1 is SGHAT and CDR2 is FQNNGV. This CDR3 spans 15 amino acids. The germline V and J ends were trimmed by 1 base and 6 bases, with 16 bases remaining between them. This CDR3 reads CASSLGFQGLVEQYF. For the CDR3, the DNA is TGTGCCAGCAGCTTAGGTTTCCAGGGATTGGTCGAGCAGTACTTC.

The V and J genes are TRBV6-5 and TRBJ2-7, with 7 bases lining up with TRBD1. This CDR3 comprises 14 residues. V was pared by 5 bases and J by 7 bases, with 11 bases of the junction left unmatched. Looked up from germline, CDR1 is MNHEY and CDR2 is SVGAGI. DNA of the CDR3: TGTGCCAGCAGTATACAGGGGTTGTCCGGGGAGCAGTACTTC. Amino acids: CASSIQGLSGEQYF.

This rearrangement joins TRBV13 to TRBJ2-7; D gene ambiguous. V was shortened by 4 bases and J by 5 bases, with 18 bases between the two germline ends. The CDR3 consists of 15 residues. Germline V gene data show CDR1 as PRHDT and CDR2 as FYEKMQ (reference sequence). Written as DNA, the CDR3 is TGTGCCAGCAGCTCGCGGCGGTCGTGGCAAGACGAGCAGTACTTC. Translating it yields CASSSRRSWQDEQYF.

The V call is TRBV2, the J call TRBJ2-3, with 9 bases identical to TRBD2. V lost 6 bases and J lost 2; bases outside the gene matches: 12. The CDR3 length is 17 residues. Germline V lookup: CDR1 SNHLY, CDR2 FYNNEI. Here the CDR3 DNA reads TGTGCCAGCAGGGCGTCCGGGACTAGCAGCCTCACAGATACGCAGTATTTT. Its protein is CASRASGTSSLTDTQYF.

This clone has just a few counts. This chain connects TRBV6-1 to TRBJ1-2, with D unresolved. This CDR3 region has 13 residues. Germline CDR1 is MNHNS and CDR2 is SASEGT. V lost 2 bases and J lost 7, with 11 bases in between. CDR3 amino acids: CASSEIFDTGYTF. DNA for the CDR3: TGTGCCAGCAGTGAAATCTTTGACACTGGCTACACCTTC.

This rearrangement joins TRBV7-2 to TRBJ2-3; 9 bases map to TRBD1. Germline CDR1 SGHTA, CDR2 FQGNSA. The junction had 5 bases not matched to a gene; V was cut back by 0 bases and J by 4 bases. The CDR3 has 16 amino acids. Written as DNA, the CDR3 is TGTGCCAGCAGCTTAGCGGGGACAGGGTGGGCAGATACGCAGTATTTT. Encoded protein: CASSLAGTGWADTQYF.

The J gene is TRBJ2-5, the V gene TRBV5-1; TRBD2 matches 10 bases. J gave up 5 bases and V 2 bases, and 3 bases lay outside the gene matches. CDR1 and CDR2 (germline): SGHRS, YFSETQ. This CDR3 is 14 amino acids long. The DNA for the CDR3 is TGCGCCAGCAGCTTAGCGGGGGGGCTTGAGACCCAGTACTTC. Amino acid sequence: CASSLAGGLETQYF. The full variable domain, rest sourced from reference TRBV5-1 and TRBJ2-5, is KAGVTQTPRYLIKTRGQQVTLSCSPISGHRSVSWYQQTPGQGLQFLFEYFSETQRNKGNFPGRFSGRQFSNSRSEMNVSTLELGDSALYLCASSLAGGLETQYFGPGTRLLVL.

The chain recombines TRBV29-1 with TRBJ2-1, with TRBD1 matching 8 bases. The J segment lost 8 bases and the V segment lost 6 bases, leaving 12 bases of the junction unmatched. Germline V gene data show CDR1 as SQVTM and CDR2 as ANQGSEA. This CDR3 has 14 amino acids. CDR3 DNA sequence: TGCAGCGTCTGGACAGGGTGGCGGTCCCATGAGCAGTTCTTC. This gives the protein CSVWTGWRSHEQFF.

V and J are TRBV2 and TRBJ1-6; maybe TRBD1 (5 bases). The CDR3 has 13 amino acids. V gave up 5 bases and J gave up 8 bases, with 10 bases separating them. From germline, CDR1 is SNHLY and CDR2 FYNNEI. The CDR3 is CASSPGGDSPLHF. In nucleotides, the CDR3 is TGTGCCAGCAGTCCTGGGGGGGATTCACCCCTCCACTTT.

J is TRBJ1-2 and V is TRBV5-1, with 7 nucleotides matching TRBD1. Germline V CDR1 and CDR2: SGHRS, YFSETQ. With 5 bases clipped from V and 6 bases from J, the junction kept 4 bases outside the gene matches. CDR3 length: 12 amino acids. The CDR3 DNA follows: TGCGCCAGCAGTCCAGGGGGAGATGGCTACACCTTC. This sequence encodes CASSPGGDGYTF.

The J gene is TRBJ2-3, the V gene TRBV10-3; TRBD1 matches at 8 bases. The J segment lost 0 bases and the V segment lost 2 bases, leaving 25 bases of the junction unmatched. The CDR3 extends over 23 amino acids. The germline V gene has CDR1 ENHRY and CDR2 SYGVKD. The CDR3: CAISEPLGQETTYHPSSTDTQYF. The CDR3 DNA reads TGTGCCATCAGTGAGCCGTTGGGACAGGAAACCACCTATCACCCTTCTAGCACAGATACGCAGTATTTT.

This clone was counted a few times. Other DNA sequences from this sample encode an identical CDR3 as well. The CDR3 DNA sequence: TGTGCCAGCAGCGTTAGCGGGGGAGGCTCCTACGAGCAGTACTTC. Protein: CASSVSGGGSYEQYF. The chain employs TRBV9 and TRBJ2-7; 9 bases agree with TRBD2. Per germline, CDR1 SGDLS and CDR2 YYNGEE. The CDR3 has 15 amino acids. Losses at the gene ends were 2 bases for V and 0 bases for J; bases not matched to a gene: 3.

The chain links TRBV5-4 to TRBJ1-2; D is unclear. This CDR3 has 13 amino acids. Germline lookup yields CDR1 SGHNT and CDR2 YYREEE (reference sequence). Trimming stripped 0 bases from V and 3 bases from J, with 6 bases between. The DNA of the CDR3 is TGTGCCAGCAGCTTGGACAGCCACTATGGCTACACCTTC. This codes for CASSLDSHYGYTF.

J is TRBJ1-2 and V is TRBV7-9, with 9 bases lining up with TRBD1. This CDR3 is built from 15 residues. The germline CDR1 and CDR2 sequences are SEHNR and FQNEAQ (reference sequence). V was pared by 6 bases and J by 6 bases, with 11 bases of the junction left unmatched. This chain's CDR3 is CASSFGTGYGHGYTF. The DNA of the CDR3 is TGTGCCAGCAGTTTTGGGACAGGGTATGGTCATGGCTACACCTTC.

This clone has a handful of counts. This chain joins TRBV27 and TRBJ1-6; TRBD1 might be the D (6 bases). V was clipped by 0 bases and J by 8 bases, with 14 bases between them. The germline gives CDR1 MNHEY, CDR2 SMNVEV (reference sequence). The CDR3 is made up of 16 amino acids. The CDR3 nucleotides are TGTGCCAGCAGTTTATCTATCGGGACAATTTATTCACCCCTCCACTTT. It codes for CASSLSIGTIYSPLHF.

The chain is built from TRBV10-3 and TRBJ2-3; D may be TRBD1 (5 bases). Germline assignment: CDR1 ENHRY and CDR2 SYGVKD. The CDR3 totals 12 residues. Trimming removed 6 bases from V and 6 bases from J, with 10 bases in between. The CDR3 DNA follows: TGTGCCATCAGAGGGGCCAGGGATACGCAGTATTTT. Translating gives CAIRGARDTQYF.

By sample share, this clone is medium-sized. The V and J genes are TRBV20-1 and TRBJ1-1; D is uncertain. CDR1 is DFQATT and CDR2 is SNEGSKA in the germline V gene (reference sequence). Trimming removed 3 bases at V and 7 bases at J, with 6 bases between. This CDR3 is 10 amino acids long. The CDR3 loop reads CSASHIEAFF. The CDR3 DNA is TGCAGTGCTAGTCACATTGAAGCTTTCTTT.

This rearrangement joins TRBV29-1 to TRBJ1-2; 7 bases match TRBD1. From germline, CDR1 is SQVTM and CDR2 ANQGSEA. Trimming removed 5 bases from V and 5 bases from J; junction bases left unmatched: 8. The CDR3 covers 13 residues. The CDR3 sequence: CSVSWGQIYGYTF. The CDR3 DNA sequence: TGCAGCGTTTCCTGGGGACAGATTTATGGCTACACCTTC.

V gene TRBV11-2 combines with J gene TRBJ1-3; no reliable D call. Deletions cut 3 bases from V and 0 bases from J, with 9 bases between. The CDR3 sequence is 15 residues long. Germline V gene data show CDR1 as SGHAT and CDR2 as FQNNGV. The CDR3 DNA reads as TGTGCCAGCAGCTTTGGTAGAAGCTCTGGAAACACCATATATTTT. This translates into CASSFGRSSGNTIYF. The whole variable domain, remainder taken from reference TRBV11-2 and TRBJ1-3, is EAGVAQSPRYKIIEKRQSVAFWCNPISGHATLYWYQQILGQGPKLLIQFQNNGVVDDSQLPKDRFSAERLKGVDSTLKIQPAKLEDSAVYLCASSFGRSSGNTIYFGEGSWLTVV.